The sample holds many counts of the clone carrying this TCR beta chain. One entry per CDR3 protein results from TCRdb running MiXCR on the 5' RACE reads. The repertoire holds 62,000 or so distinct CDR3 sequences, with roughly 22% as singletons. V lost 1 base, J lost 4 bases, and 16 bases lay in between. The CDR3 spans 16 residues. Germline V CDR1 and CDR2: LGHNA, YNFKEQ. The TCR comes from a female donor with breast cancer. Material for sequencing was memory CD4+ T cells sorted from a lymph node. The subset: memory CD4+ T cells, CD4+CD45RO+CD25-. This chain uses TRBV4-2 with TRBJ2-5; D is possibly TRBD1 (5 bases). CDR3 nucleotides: TGTGCCAGCAGCCAAGGGGCCGCCCGGCAGGGAGAGACCCAGTACTTC. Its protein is CASSQGAARQGETQYF.